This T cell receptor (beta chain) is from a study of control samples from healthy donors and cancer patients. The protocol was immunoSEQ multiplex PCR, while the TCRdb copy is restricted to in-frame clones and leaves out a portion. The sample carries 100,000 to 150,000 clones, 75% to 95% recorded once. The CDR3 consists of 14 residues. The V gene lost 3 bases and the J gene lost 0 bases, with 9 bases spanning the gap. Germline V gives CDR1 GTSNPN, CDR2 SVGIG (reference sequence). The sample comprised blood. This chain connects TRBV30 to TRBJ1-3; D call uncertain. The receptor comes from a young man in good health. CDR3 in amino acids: CAWRVFSSGNTIYF. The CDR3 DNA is TGTGCCTGGAGGGTGTTCAGCTCTGGAAACACCATATATTTT.